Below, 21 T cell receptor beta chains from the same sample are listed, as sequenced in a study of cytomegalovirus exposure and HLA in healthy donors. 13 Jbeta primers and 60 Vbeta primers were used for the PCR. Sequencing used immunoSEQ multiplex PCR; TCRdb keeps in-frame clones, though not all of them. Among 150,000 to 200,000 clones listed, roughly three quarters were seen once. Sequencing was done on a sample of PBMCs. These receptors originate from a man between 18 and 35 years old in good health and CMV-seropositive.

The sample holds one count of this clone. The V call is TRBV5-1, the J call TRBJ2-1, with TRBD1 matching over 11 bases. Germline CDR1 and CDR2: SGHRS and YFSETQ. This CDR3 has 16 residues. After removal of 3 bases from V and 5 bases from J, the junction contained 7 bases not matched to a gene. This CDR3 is CASSWLPGQGDNEQFF. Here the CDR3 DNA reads TGCGCCAGCAGCTGGTTACCGGGACAGGGGGACAATGAGCAGTTCTTC. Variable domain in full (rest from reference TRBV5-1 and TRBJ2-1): KAGVTQTPRYLIKTRGQQVTLSCSPISGHRSVSWYQQTPGQGLQFLFEYFSETQRNKGNFPGRFSGRQFSNSRSEMNVSTLELGDSALYLCASSWLPGQGDNEQFFGPGTRLTVL.

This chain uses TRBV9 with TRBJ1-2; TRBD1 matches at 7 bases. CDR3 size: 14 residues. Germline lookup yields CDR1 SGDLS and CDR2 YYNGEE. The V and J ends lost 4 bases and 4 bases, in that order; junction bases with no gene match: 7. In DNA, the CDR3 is TGTGCCAGCAGCCACCCGGGACAGAGCTATGGCTACACCTTC. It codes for CASSHPGQSYGYTF.

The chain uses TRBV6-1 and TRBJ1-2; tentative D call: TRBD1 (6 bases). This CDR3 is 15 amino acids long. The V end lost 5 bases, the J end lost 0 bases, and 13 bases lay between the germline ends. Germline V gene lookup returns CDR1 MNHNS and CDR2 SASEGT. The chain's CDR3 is CASSTRDIANYGYTF. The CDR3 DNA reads TGTGCCAGCAGTACCCGGGACATTGCTAACTATGGCTACACCTTC.

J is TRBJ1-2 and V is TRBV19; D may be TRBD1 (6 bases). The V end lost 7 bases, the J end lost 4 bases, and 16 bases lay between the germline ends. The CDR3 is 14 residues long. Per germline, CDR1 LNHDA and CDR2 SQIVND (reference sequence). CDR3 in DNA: TGTGCCAGTACCCCTCGAGGGACATTCTATGGCTACACCTTC. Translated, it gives CASTPRGTFYGYTF.

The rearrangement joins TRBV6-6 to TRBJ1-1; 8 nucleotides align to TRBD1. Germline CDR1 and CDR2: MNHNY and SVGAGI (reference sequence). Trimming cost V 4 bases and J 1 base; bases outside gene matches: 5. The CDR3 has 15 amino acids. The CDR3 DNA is TGTGCCAGCAGTTTGACCGGGACAGGGAACACTGAAGCTTTCTTT. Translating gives CASSLTGTGNTEAFF.

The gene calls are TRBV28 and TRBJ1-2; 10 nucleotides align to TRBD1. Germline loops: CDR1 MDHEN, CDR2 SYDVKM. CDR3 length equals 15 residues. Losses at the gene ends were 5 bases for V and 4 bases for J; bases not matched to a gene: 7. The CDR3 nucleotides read TGTGCCAGCAGTGTCCCGACAGGGGGCGGCTATGGCTACACCTTC. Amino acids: CASSVPTGGGYGYTF.

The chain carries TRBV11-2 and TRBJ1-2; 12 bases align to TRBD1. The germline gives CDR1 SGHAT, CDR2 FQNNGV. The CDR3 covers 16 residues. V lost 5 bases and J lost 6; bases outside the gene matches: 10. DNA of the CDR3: TGTGCCAGCAGCCGTCCCCCGGGACAGGGGGCGCATGGCTACACCTTC. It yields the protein CASSRPPGQGAHGYTF.

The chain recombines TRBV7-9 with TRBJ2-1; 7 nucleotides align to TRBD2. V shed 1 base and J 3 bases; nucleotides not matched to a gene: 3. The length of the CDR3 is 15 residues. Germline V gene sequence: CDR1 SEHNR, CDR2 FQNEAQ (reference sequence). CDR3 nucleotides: TGTGCCAGCAGCTTAGTGGCTAGCGGCTACAATGAGCAGTTCTTC. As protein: CASSLVASGYNEQFF.

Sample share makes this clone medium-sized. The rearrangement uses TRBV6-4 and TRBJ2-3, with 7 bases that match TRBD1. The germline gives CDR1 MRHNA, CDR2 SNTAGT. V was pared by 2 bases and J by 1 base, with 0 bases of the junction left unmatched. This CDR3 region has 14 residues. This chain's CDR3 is CASSDGTGTDTQYF. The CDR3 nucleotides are TGTGCCAGCAGTGACGGGACAGGCACAGATACGCAGTATTTT.

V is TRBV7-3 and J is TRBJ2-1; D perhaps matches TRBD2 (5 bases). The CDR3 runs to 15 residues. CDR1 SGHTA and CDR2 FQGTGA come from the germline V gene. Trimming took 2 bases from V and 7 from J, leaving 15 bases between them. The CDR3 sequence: CASSLSWGPGNEQFF. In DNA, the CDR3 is TGTGCCAGCAGCTTATCTTGGGGTCCGGGGAATGAGCAGTTCTTC.

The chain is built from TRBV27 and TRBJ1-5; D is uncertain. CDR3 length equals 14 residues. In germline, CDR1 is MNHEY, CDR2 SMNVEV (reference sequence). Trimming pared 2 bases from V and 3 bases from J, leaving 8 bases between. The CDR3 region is CASSLMGVNQPQHF. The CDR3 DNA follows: TGTGCCAGCAGTTTAATGGGAGTCAATCAGCCCCAGCATTTT.

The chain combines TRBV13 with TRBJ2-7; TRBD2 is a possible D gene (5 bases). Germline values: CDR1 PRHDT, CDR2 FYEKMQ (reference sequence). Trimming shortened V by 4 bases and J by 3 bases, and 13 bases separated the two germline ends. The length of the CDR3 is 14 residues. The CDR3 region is CASSSTMGVYEQYV. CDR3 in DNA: TGTGCCAGCAGCTCCACAATGGGAGTCTACGAGCAGTACGTC.

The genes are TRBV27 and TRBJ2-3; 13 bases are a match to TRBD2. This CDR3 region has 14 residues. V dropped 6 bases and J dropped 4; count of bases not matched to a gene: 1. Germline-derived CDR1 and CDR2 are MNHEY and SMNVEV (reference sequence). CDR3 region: CASRLAGGPDTQYF. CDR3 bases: TGTGCCAGCAGACTAGCGGGGGGGCCAGATACGCAGTATTTT.

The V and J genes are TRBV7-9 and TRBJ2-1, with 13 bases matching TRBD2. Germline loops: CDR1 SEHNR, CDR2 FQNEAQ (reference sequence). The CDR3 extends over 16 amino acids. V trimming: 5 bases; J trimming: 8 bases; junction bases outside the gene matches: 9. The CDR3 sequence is CASSPWTSGSPYEQFF. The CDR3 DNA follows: TGTGCCAGCAGCCCTTGGACTAGCGGGAGTCCCTATGAGCAGTTCTTC.

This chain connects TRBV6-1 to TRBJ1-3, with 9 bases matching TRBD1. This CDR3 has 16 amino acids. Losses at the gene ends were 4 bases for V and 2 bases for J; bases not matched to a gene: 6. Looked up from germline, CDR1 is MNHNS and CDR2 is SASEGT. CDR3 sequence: CASSATGGKTGNTIYF. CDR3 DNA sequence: TGTGCCAGCAGTGCAACAGGGGGCAAGACTGGAAACACCATATATTTT.

The CDR3 DNA reads as TGCGCCAGCACCCCCAGTCCGGCGGGGGAAAAACTGTTTTTT. This codes for CASTPSPAGEKLFF. The chain employs TRBV5-1 and TRBJ1-4; D gene ambiguous. V was pared by 6 bases and J by 8 bases, with 17 bases between. There are 14 residues in the CDR3. Germline V CDR1 and CDR2: SGHRS, YFSETQ.

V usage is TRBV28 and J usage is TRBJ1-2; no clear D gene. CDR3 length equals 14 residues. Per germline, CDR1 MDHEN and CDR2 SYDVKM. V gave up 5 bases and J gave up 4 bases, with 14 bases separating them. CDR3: CASSRQLRGYGYTF. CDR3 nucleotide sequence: TGTGCCAGCAGTCGACAACTTCGGGGCTATGGCTACACCTTC.

The CDR3 nucleotides are TGTGCCAGTAGTATTGTCGTGGGGACAGGGTATCTGACGGTTGATGAGCAGTTCTTC. It yields the protein CASSIVVGTGYLTVDEQFF. The chain is built from TRBV19 and TRBJ2-1; 9 positions agree with TRBD1. This CDR3 comprises 19 residues. CDR1 LNHDA and CDR2 SQIVND come from the germline V gene (reference sequence). The trim removed 3 bases at V and 8 bases at J, leaving 20 bases unmatched.

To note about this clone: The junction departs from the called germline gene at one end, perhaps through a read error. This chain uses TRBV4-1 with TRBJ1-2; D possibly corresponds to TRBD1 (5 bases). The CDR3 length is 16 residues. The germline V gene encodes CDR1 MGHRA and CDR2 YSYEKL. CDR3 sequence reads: CASSQDLGPLNCGYTF. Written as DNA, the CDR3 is TGCGCCAGCAGCCAAGATCTGGGGCCTCTGAACTGTGGCTACACCTTC.

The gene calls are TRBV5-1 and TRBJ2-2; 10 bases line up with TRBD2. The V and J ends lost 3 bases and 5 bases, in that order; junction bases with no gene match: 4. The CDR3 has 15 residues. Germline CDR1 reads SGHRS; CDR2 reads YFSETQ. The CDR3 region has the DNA TGCGCCAGCAGCTCTAGCGGGAGCGATACCGGGGAGCTGTTTTTT. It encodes CASSSSGSDTGELFF.

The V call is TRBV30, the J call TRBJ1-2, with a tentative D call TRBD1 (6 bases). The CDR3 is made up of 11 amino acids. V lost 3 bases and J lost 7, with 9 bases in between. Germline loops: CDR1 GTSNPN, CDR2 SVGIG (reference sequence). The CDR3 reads CAWRQGRGYTF. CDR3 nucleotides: TGTGCCTGGAGACAGGGACGTGGCTACACCTTC.